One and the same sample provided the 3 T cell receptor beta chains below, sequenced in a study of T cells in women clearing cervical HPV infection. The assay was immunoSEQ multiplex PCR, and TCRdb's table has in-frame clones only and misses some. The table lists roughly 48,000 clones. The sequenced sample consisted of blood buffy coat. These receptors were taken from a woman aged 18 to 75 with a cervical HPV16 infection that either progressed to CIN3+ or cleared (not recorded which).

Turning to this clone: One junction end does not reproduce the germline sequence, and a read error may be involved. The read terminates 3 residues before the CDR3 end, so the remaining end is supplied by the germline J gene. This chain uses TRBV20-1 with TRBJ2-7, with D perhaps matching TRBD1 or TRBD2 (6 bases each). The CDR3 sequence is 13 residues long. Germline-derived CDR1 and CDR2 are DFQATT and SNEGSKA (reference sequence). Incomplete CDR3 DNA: TGCAGTGCCAGAGGAGGGGGAAACTACGAG. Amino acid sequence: CSARGGGNYE. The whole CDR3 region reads CSARGGGNYEQYF.

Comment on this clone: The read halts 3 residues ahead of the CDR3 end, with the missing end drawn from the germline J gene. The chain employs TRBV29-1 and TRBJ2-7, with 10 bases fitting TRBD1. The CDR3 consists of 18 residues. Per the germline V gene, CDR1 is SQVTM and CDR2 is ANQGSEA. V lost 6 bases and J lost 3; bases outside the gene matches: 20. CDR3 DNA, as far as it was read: TGCAGCGTGGTAGCCGGGACAGGGGCCGCCCCATCTCTCTACGAG. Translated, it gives CSVVAGTGAAPSLYE. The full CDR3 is CSVVAGTGAAPSLYEQYF.

CDR3 region: CASSRGTLYEQYF. The DNA read from the CDR3 is TGTGCCAGCAGCCGCGGGACACTATACGAG. The rearrangement links TRBV7-8 to TRBJ2-7; D might be TRBD1 or TRBD2, each matching 6 bases. The CDR3 goes on 3 residues after the read ends, and that part is filled in from the germline J gene. The germline gives CDR1 SGHVS, CDR2 FQNEAQ. CDR3 length: 13 residues. Trimming removed 5 bases at V and 4 bases at J, with 12 bases between. The complete variable domain, with remaining parts taken from reference TRBV7-8 and TRBJ2-7, reads GAGVSQSPRYKVAKRGQDVALRCDPISGHVSLFWYQQALGQGPEFLTYFQNEAQLDKSGLPSDRFFAERPEGSVSTLKIQRTQQEDSAVYLCASSRGTLYEQYFGPGTRLTVT.